The subject of this entry is one T cell receptor beta chain. Methods used by the authors: Reference gene primer amplification gave estimated nucleated cell counts. Here immunoSEQ multiplex PCR was the method, and the copy in TCRdb shows in-frame clones only, minus some. V and J calls and clone size are as listed in that table; D and trimming were resolved from the DNA. The sample records about 280,000 clones, 90% being singletons. Individuals drawn from under 30 US areas were about 18 to 90 years old. This entry comes from a study of blood T cell repertoires in COVID-19. This sequence originates from a woman aged 18 to 35 with acute COVID-19. The sample comprised PBMCs or T cells enriched from blood (not recorded which).

This CDR3 is CASLPGGANTEAFF. The DNA for the CDR3 is TGTGCCAGCCTTCCTGGAGGGGCCAACACTGAAGCTTTCTTT. This sequence joins TRBV27 and TRBJ1-1; D may be TRBD1 (5 bases). V lost 8 bases, J lost 2 bases, and 15 bases lay in between. Germline V gene lookup returns CDR1 MNHEY and CDR2 SMNVEV (reference sequence). The CDR3 contains 14 residues.